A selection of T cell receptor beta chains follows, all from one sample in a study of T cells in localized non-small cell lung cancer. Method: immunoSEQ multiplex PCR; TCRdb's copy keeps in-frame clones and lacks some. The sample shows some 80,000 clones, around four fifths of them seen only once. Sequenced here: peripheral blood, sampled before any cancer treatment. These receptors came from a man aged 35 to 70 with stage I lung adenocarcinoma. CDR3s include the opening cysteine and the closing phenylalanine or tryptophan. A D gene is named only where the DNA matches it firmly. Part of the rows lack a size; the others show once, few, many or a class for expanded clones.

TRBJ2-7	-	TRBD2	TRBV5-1	CASSPRTSGDYEQYF	TGCGCCAGCAGCCCCCGGACTAGCGGGGACTACGAGCAGTACTTC
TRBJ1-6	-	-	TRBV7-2	CASSPPGRPLHF	TGTGCCAGCAGCCCCCCCGGGCGCCCCCTCCACTTT
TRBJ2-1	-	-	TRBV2	CASRRRGPNEQFF	TGTGCCAGCCGCCGTCGGGGGCCTAATGAGCAGTTCTTC
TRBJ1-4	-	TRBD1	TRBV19	CASSPFLPPGQNDEKLFF	TGTGCCAGTAGTCCCTTTTTACCCCCGGGACAGAACGACGAAAAACTGTTTTTT
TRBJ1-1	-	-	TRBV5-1	CASSLGVRQNTEAFF	TGCGCCAGCAGCTTGGGTGTACGCCAGAACACTGAAGCTTTCTTT
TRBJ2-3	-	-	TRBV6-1	CASSLQGSSDTQYF	TGTGCCAGCAGCCTACAGGGTTCGTCAGATACGCAGTATTTT
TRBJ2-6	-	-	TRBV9	CASSVPGGANVLTF	TGTGCCAGCAGCGTACCAGGGGGGGCCAACGTCCTGACTTTC
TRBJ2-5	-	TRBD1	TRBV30	CAWSPGQGIQETQYF	TGTGCCTGGAGCCCGGGACAGGGGATTCAAGAGACCCAGTACTTC
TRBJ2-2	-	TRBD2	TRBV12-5	CASGLVPPYRVKLAGVGRTGELFF	TGTGCTAGTGGTTTGGTTCCCCCATACAGGGTAAAACTAGCGGGAGTCGGGCGGACCGGGGAGCTGTTTTTT
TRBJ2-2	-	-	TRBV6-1	CASSEVRAMNTGELFF	TGTGCCAGCAGTGAAGTACGGGCTATGAACACCGGGGAGCTGTTTTTT
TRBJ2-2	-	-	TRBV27	CASSPVNTGELFF	TGTGCCAGCAGCCCGGTGAACACCGGGGAGCTGTTTTTT
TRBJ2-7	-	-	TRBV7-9	CALGGTTYEQYF	TGTGCCCTTGGCGGCACCACCTACGAGCAGTACTTC
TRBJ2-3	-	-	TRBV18	CASSPSPTDTQYF	TGTGCCAGCTCACCCAGCCCAACAGATACGCAGTATTTT
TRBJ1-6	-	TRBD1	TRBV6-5	CASRPGQGAGSPLHF	TGTGCCAGCAGGCCGGGACAGGGGGCCGGTTCACCCCTCCACTTT
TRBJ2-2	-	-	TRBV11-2	CASSLVGGHSNTGELFF	TGTGCCAGCAGCTTAGTGGGCGGCCACTCGAACACCGGGGAGCTGTTTTTT
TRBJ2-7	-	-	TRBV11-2	CASSQTGRYEQYF	TGTGCCAGCAGCCAGACAGGCCGGTACGAGCAGTACTTC
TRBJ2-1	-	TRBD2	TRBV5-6	CASSLNPGLAGVYEQFF	TGTGCCAGCAGCCTTAACCCGGGACTAGCGGGAGTCTATGAGCAGTTCTTC
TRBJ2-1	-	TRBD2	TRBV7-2	CASSSAFGGAATLVQFF	TGTGCCAGCAGCTCCGCCTTCGGGGGGGCCGCTACGCTAGTGCAGTTCTTC
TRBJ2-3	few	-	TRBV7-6	CASSLRVLADTQYF	TGTGCCAGCAGCTTAAGGGTGCTAGCAGATACGCAGTATTTT
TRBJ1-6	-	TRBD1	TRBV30	CAWSTDRENSPLHF	TGTGCCTGGAGCACTGACAGGGAAAATTCACCCCTCCACTTT
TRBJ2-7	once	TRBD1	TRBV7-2	CASSLAGTGRTYEQYF	TGTGCCAGCAGCTTAGCGGGGACAGGGAGGACCTACGAGCAGTACTTC
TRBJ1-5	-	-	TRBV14	CASSQDRQNQPQHF	TGTGCCAGCAGCCAAGATCGACAAAATCAGCCCCAGCATTTT
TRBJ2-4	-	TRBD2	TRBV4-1	CASSQDDRAGQNIQYF	TGCGCCAGCAGCCAAGACGACCGAGCGGGACAAAACATTCAGTACTTC
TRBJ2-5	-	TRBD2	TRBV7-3	CASSLGPSGGQETQYF	TGTGCCAGCAGCTTGGGCCCAAGCGGGGGACAAGAGACCCAGTACTTC
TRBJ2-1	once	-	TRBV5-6	CASSRDLSYNEQFF	TGTGCCAGCAGTCGGGACTTGTCCTACAATGAGCAGTTCTTC
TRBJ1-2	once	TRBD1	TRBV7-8	CASSRPQGGYTF	TGTGCCAGCAGTCGACCACAGGGGGGCTACACCTTC
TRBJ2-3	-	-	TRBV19	CASSVTDTQYF	TGTGCCAGTAGTGTCACAGATACGCAGTATTTT
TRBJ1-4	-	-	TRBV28	CASSLPDSEGTTNEKLFF	TGTGCCAGCAGTTTACCAGACTCCGAGGGCACAACTAATGAAAAACTGTTTTTT
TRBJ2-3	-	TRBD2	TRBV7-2	CASSFGTSGGAIDTQYF	TGTGCCAGCAGCTTTGGGACTAGCGGGGGGGCAATAGATACGCAGTATTTT
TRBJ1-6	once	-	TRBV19	CASKDRSYNSPLHF	TGTGCCAGTAAGGACCGCTCCTATAATTCACCCCTCCACTTT
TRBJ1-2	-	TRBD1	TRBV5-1	CASSLGDRSYGYTF	TGCGCCAGCAGCTTGGGGGACAGGAGTTATGGCTACACCTTC
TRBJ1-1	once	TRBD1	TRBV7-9	CASSRTGQGTRPREAFF	TGTGCCAGCAGCCGGACGGGACAGGGGACGCGGCCCCGCGAAGCTTTCTTT
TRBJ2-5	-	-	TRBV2	CASSDRVYQETQYF	TGTGCCAGCAGTGATCGGGTGTACCAAGAGACCCAGTACTTC
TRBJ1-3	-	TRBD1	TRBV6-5	CASRQGRNTIYF	TGTGCCAGTCGACAGGGACGGAACACCATATATTTT
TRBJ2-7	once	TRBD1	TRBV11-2	CASSQSTGGGEQYF	TGTGCCAGCAGCCAGTCGACAGGGGGCGGGGAGCAGTACTTC
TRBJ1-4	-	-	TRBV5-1	CASSYQTGGNEKLFF	TGCGCCAGCAGCTACCAGACAGGAGGGAATGAAAAACTGTTTTTT
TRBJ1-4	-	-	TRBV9	CASSGMDPTNEKLFF	TGTGCCAGCAGCGGGATGGATCCAACTAATGAAAAACTGTTTTTT
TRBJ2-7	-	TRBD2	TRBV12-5	CASVGTSGNYEQYF	TGTGCTAGTGTCGGGACTAGCGGGAACTACGAGCAGTACTTC
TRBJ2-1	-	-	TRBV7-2	CASSLAGPVGNEQFF	TGTGCCAGCAGCTTAGCGGGCCCGGTAGGGAATGAGCAGTTCTTC
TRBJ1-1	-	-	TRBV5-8	CASRFGGDTEAFF	TGTGCCAGCAGATTTGGGGGGGACACTGAAGCTTTCTTT
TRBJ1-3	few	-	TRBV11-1	CASSLGPDSSGNTIYF	TGTGCCAGCAGCTTAGGCCCCGACAGCTCTGGAAACACCATATATTTT
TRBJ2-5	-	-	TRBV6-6	CASKQGGQETQYF	TGTGCCAGCAAACAGGGTGGCCAAGAGACCCAGTACTTC
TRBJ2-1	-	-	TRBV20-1	CSAKFYNEQFF	TGCAGTGCTAAATTTTACAATGAGCAGTTCTTC
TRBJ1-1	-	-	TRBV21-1	CASSKGTLDTEAFF	TGTGCCAGCAGCAAAGGCACCCTGGACACTGAAGCTTTCTTT
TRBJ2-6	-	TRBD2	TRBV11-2	CASSPAGAVSGANVLTF	TGTGCCAGCAGCCCAGCGGGGGCCGTCTCTGGGGCCAACGTCCTGACTTTC
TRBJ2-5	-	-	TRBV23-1	CASSRALQETQYF	TGCGCCAGCTCCCGAGCCCTCCAAGAGACCCAGTACTTC
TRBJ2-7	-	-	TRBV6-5	CASSPADRGEQYF	TGTGCCAGCAGTCCTGCGGACCGTGGCGAGCAGTACTTC
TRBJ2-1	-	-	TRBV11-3	CASSFRIGTGNEQFF	TGTGCCAGCAGCTTCCGTATAGGCACCGGCAATGAGCAGTTCTTC
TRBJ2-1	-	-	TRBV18	CASSPGQNNEQFF	TGTGCCAGCTCACCAGGACAGAACAATGAGCAGTTCTTC
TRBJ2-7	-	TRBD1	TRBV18	CASSLDRAVYEQYF	TGTGCCAGCTCTCTTGACAGGGCGGTCTACGAGCAGTACTTC
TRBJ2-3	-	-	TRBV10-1	CASSADSTDTQYF	TGCGCCAGCAGTGCCGACAGCACAGATACGCAGTATTTT
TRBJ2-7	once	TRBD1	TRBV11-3	CASSEGQDYEQYF	TGTGCCAGCAGCGAGGGACAGGACTACGAGCAGTACTTC
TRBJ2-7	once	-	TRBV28	CASSRPLPYEQYF	TGTGCCAGCAGCCGACCGCTTCCCTACGAGCAGTACTTC
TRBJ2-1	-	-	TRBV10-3	CAIMEGLLGHNEQFF	TGTGCCATCATGGAAGGACTTTTGGGGCACAATGAGCAGTTCTTC
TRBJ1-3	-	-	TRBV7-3	CASSKGTGNTIYF	TGTGCCAGCAGCAAGGGAACGGGAAACACCATATATTTT
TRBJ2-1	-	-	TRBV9	CASSVYDRGSSYNEQFF	TGTGCCAGCAGCGTATACGATAGAGGAAGCTCCTACAATGAGCAGTTCTTC
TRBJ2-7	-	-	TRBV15	CATSRDLAQRARSYEQYF	TGTGCCACCAGCAGAGATCTGGCGCAGAGGGCCAGGAGCTACGAGCAGTACTTC